Below, one TCR beta chain is given with its context. Antigen unknown. The data were obtained in a study of cytomegalovirus exposure and HLA in healthy donors. Overall study context: There were under 140 million unique TCR beta sequences, drawn from approximately 180 million T cells, in an earlier analysis. The study, taken as a whole, reports: Many donors carried some public TCRs, although rarity characterized most TCR sequences. Donor immune exposure was known only as CMV serostatus. Investigators reported more than 150 TCR beta chains as tied to cytomegalovirus.

PCR primers comprised 60 Vbeta and 13 Jbeta primers. Some clones are missing from TCRdb's copy, which holds only in-frame ones; the method was immunoSEQ multiplex PCR. The sample gives roughly 100,000 clones, 76% of which show up once; approximately 5.6% is in the top ten. The source material was PBMCs. The TCR sequence derives from a man aged 25-40 years in good health and CMV-seropositive.

Written as DNA, the CDR3 is TGTGCCAGCACCATTCAGACAGGGGCCTCCTCTGGCTACACCTTC. Its translation: CASTIQTGASSGYTF. The chain recombines TRBV7-9 with TRBJ1-2; 8 bases are a match to TRBD1. The J segment lost 7 bases and the V segment lost 7 bases, leaving 14 bases of the junction unmatched. Per germline, CDR1 SEHNR and CDR2 FQNEAQ (reference sequence). The CDR3 loop spans 15 amino acids.